This T cell receptor beta chain was observed in a study of spatial heterogeneity in lung cancer. General study points: It was found that expanded intratumoral alpha and beta TCR counts tracked tumor mutation counts.

With regard to this clonotype: Antigen: not known.

TCRdb reanalysed the 5' RACE reads using MiXCR and keeps one entry per CDR3 protein. There are some 9,000 distinct CDR3 sequences in the sample; around 15% occur only once, and roughly 13% lies in the top ten. The V and J ends lost 8 bases and 2 bases, in that order; junction bases with no gene match: 4. The germline V gene has CDR1 LNHDA and CDR2 SQIVND (reference sequence). The CDR3 covers 14 residues. The time point is: sample taken at primary tumor resection. The sample was lung tumor tissue, taken at surgery. The gene calls are TRBV19 and TRBJ2-3; 10 bases agree with TRBD2. This TCR was recovered from a male donor with early-stage non-small cell lung cancer. CDR3 loop: CASGGLAFTDTQYF. DNA for the CDR3: TGTGCCAGTGGGGGACTAGCGTTCACAGATACGCAGTATTTT.